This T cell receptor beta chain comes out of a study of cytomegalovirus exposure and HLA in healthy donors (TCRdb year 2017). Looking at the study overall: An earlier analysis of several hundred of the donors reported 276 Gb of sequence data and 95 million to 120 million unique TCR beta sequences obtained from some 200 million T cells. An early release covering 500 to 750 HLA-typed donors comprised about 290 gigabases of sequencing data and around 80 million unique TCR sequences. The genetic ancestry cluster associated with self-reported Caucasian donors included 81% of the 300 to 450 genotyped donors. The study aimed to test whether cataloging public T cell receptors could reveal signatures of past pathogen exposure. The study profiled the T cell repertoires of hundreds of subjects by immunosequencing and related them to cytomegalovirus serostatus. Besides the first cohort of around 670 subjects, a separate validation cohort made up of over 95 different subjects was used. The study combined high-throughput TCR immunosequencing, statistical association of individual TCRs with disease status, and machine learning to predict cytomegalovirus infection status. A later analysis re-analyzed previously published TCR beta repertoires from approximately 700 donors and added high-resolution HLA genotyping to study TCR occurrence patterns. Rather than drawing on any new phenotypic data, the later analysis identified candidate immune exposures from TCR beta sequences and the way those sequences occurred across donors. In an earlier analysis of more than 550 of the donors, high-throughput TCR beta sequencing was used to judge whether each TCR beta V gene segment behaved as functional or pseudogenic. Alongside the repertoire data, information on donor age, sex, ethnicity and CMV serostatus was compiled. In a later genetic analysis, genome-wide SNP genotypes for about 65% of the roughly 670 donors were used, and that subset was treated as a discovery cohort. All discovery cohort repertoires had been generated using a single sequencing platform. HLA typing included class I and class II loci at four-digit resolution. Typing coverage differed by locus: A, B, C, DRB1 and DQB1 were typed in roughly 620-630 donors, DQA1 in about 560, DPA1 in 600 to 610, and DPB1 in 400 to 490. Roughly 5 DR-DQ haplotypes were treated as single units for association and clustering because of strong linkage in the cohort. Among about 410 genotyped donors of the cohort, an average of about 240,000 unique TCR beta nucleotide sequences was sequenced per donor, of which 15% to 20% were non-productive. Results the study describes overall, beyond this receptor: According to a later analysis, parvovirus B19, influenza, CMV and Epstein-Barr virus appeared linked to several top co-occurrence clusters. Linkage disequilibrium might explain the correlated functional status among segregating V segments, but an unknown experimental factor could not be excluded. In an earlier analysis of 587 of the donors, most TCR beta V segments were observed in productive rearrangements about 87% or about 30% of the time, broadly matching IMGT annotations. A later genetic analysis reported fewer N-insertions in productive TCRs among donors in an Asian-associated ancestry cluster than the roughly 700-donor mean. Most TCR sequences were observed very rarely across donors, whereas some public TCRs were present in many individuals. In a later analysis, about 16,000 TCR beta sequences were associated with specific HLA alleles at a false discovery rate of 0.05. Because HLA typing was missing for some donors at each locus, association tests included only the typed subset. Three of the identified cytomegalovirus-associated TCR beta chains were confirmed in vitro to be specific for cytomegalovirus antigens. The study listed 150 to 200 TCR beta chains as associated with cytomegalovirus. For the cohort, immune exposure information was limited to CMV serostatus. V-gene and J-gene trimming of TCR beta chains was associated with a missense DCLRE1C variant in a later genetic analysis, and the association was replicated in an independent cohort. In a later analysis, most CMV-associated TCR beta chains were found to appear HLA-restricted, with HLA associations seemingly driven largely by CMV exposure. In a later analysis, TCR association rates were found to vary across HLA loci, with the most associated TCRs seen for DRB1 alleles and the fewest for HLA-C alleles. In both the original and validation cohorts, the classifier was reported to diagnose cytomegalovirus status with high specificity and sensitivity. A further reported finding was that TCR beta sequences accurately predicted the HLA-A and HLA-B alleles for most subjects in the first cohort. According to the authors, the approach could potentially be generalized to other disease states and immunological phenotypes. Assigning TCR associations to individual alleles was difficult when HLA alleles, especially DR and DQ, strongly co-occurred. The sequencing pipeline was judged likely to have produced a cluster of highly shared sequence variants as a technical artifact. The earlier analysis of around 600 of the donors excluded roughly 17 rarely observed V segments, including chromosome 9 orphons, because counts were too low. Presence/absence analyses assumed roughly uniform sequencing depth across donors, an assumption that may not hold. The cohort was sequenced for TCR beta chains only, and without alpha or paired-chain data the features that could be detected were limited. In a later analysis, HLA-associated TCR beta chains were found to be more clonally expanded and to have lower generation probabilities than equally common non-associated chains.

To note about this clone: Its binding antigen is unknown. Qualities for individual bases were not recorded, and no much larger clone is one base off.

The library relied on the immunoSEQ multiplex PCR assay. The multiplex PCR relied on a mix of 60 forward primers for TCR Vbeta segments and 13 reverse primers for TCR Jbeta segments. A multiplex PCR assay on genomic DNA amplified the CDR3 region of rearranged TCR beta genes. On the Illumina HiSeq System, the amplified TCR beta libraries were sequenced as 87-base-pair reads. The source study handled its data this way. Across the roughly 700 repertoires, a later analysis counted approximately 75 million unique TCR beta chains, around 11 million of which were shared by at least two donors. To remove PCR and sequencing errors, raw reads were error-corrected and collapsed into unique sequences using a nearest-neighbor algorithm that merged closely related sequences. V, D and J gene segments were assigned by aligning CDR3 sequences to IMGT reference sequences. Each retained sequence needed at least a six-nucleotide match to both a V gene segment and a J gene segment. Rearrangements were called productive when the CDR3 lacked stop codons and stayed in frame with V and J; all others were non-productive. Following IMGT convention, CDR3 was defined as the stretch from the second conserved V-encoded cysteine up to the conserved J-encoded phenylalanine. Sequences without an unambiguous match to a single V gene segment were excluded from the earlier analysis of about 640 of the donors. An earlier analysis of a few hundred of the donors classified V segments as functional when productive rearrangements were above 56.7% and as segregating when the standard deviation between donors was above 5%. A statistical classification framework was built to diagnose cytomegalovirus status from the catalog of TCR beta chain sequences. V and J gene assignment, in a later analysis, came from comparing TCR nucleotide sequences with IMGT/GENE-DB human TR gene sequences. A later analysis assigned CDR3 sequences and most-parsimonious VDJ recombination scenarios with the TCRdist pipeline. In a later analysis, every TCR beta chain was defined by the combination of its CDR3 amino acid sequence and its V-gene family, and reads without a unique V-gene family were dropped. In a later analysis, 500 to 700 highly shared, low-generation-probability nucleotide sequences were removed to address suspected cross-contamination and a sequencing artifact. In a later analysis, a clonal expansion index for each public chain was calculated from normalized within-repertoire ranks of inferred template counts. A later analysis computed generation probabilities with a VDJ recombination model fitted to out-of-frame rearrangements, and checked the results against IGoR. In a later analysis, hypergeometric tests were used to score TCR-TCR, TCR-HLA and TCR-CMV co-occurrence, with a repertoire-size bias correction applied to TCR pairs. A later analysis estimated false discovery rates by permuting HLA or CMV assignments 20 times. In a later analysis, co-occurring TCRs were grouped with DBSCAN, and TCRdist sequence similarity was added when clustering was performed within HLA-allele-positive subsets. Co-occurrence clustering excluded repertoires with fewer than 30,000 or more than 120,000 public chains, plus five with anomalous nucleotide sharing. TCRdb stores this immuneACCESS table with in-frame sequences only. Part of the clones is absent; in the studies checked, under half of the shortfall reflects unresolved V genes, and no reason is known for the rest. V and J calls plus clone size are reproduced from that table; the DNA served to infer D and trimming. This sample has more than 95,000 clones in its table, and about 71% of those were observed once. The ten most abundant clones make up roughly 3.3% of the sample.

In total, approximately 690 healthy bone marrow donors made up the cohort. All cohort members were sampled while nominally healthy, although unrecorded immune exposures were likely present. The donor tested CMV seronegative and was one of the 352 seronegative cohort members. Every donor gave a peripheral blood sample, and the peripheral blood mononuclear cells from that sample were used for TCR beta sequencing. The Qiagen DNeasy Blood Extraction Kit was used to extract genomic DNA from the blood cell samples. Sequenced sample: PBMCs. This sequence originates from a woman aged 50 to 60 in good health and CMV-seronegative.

For the CDR3, the sequence is CASSFQGLFYEQYF. The DNA is as follows: TGTGCCAGCAGTTTCCAGGGACTATTCTACGAGCAGTACTTC. This sequence uses TRBV27 and TRBJ2-7, with 7 middle bases fitting TRBD2. V is pruned by 3 bases and J by 3 bases, leaving 5 bases of the junction without a gene match. From the cysteine up to the phenylalanine, the CDR3 has a length of 14 residues. The CDR3 DNA has 42 bases and is translated from base 1. CDR1 MNHEY and CDR2 SMNVEV are derived from the germline V gene (reference sequence).